The 23 T cell receptor beta chains below all came from one sample that was sequenced in a study of blood T cell repertoires in COVID-19. The data were produced by immunoSEQ multiplex PCR, yet TCRdb's version contains in-frame clones alone and is incomplete. The sample lists hundreds of thousands of clones; about 87% were seen once. The sequenced sample consisted of peripheral blood. The receptors originated from a man in his sixties with acute or convalescent COVID-19.

The chain is built from TRBV29-1 and TRBJ1-3; possible D gene TRBD1, 6 bases. Deletions cut 5 bases from V and 0 bases from J, with 11 bases between. CDR3 length equals 14 residues. In germline, CDR1 is SQVTM, CDR2 ANQGSEA. CDR3 DNA: TGCAGCGTTCTTGACAGGCCCTCTGGAAACACCATATATTTT. Translating gives CSVLDRPSGNTIYF. Based on the CDR3 plus reference TRBV29-1 and TRBJ1-3, the full variable domain is SAVISQKPSRDICQRGTSLTIQCQVDSQVTMMFWYRQQPGQSLTLIATANQGSEATYESGFVIDKFPISRPNLTFSTLTVSNMSPEDSSIYLCSVLDRPSGNTIYFGEGSWLTVV.

CDR3 residues: CASRASSSSYNEQFF. In DNA, the CDR3 is TGTGCCAGCAGGGCTTCTTCCAGCTCCTACAATGAGCAGTTCTTC. The chain combines TRBV6-5 with TRBJ2-1, with D uncertain. Germline V lookup: CDR1 MNHEY, CDR2 SVGAGI. The CDR3 is made up of 15 amino acids. Trimming took 6 bases from V and 0 from J, leaving 12 bases between them.

V is TRBV7-2 and J is TRBJ2-5; 11 positions agree with TRBD2. The CDR3 is made up of 16 amino acids. The germline V gene has CDR1 SGHTA and CDR2 FQGNSA. After removal of 3 bases from V and 1 base from J, the junction contained 4 bases not matched to a gene. The CDR3 region is CASSLAGLAVQETQYF. The CDR3 region has the DNA TGTGCCAGCAGCTTGGCGGGACTAGCGGTCCAAGAGACCCAGTACTTC. The complete variable domain, with remaining parts taken from reference TRBV7-2 and TRBJ2-5, reads GAGVSQSPSNKVTEKGKDVELRCDPISGHTALYWYRQSLGQGLEFLIYFQGNSAPDKSGLPSDRFSAERTGGSVSTLTIQRTQQEDSAVYLCASSLAGLAVQETQYFGPGTRLLVL.

This chain connects TRBV6-5 to TRBJ1-1; D is ambiguous. CDR1 MNHEY and CDR2 SVGAGI come from the germline V gene. The V and J ends lost 5 bases and 3 bases respectively, with 13 bases between them. The CDR3 loop spans 14 amino acids. CDR3 sequence reads: CASSTRAADTEAFF. As DNA, the CDR3 is TGTGCCAGCAGTACGAGGGCCGCGGACACTGAAGCTTTCTTT.

This clone was seen a single time. This chain connects TRBV5-6 to TRBJ1-2; D not resolved. This CDR3 contains 16 residues. The V gene's germline CDR1 is SGHDT and CDR2 YYEEEE. V gave up 4 bases and J gave up 0 bases, with 16 bases separating them. For the CDR3, the DNA is TGTGCCAGCAGCGGCCAATGGCCCCGAACTAACTATGGCTACACCTTC. This codes for CASSGQWPRTNYGYTF.

The chain uses TRBV3-1 (or the pseudogene TRBV3-2) and TRBJ1-4; D gene unclear. CDR1 and CDR2 from the germline V gene are LGHDT and YNNKEL (reference sequence). The length of the CDR3 is 12 residues. V lost 2 bases, J lost 10 bases, and 8 bases lay in between. The CDR3 DNA sequence: TGTGCCAGCAGCCAACAGGCGGGAAAACTGTTTTTT. This encodes CASSQQAGKLFF.

This chain connects TRBV15 to TRBJ2-3; 13 bases agree with TRBD2. CDR1 is LNHNV, CDR2 YYDKDF, per germline (reference sequence). V was pared by 0 bases and J by 0 bases, with 9 bases of the junction left unmatched. This CDR3 has 20 amino acids. This chain's CDR3 is CATSRERWTSGGLSTDTQYF. In DNA, the CDR3 is TGTGCCACCAGCAGAGAGCGCTGGACTAGCGGGGGCCTTAGCACAGATACGCAGTATTTT.

The CDR3 protein is CASSPQTHQGNEQYF. The CDR3 DNA sequence: TGTGCCAGCAGCCCGCAGACTCACCAGGGAAACGAGCAGTACTTC. The chain links TRBV3-1 (or the pseudogene TRBV3-2) to TRBJ2-7; D perhaps matches TRBD1 (5 bases). CDR1 is LGHDT and CDR2 is YNNKEL in the germline V gene (reference sequence). CDR3 length equals 15 residues. The V and J ends lost 4 bases and 5 bases respectively, with 18 bases between them.

The chain uses TRBV7-9 and TRBJ2-3, with 12 bases matching TRBD2. Trimming cost V 2 bases and J 0 bases; bases outside gene matches: 9. The CDR3 is 19 residues long. Germline V gene lookup returns CDR1 SEHNR and CDR2 FQNEAQ (reference sequence). The chain's CDR3 is CASSLFLGLAGTSTDTQYF. For the CDR3, the DNA is TGTGCCAGCAGCTTATTCCTTGGACTAGCGGGGACTAGCACAGATACGCAGTATTTT.

The rearrangement uses TRBV19 and TRBJ1-2; the D is unclear. CDR1 is LNHDA and CDR2 is SQIVND in the germline V gene (reference sequence). Trimming took 3 bases from V and 8 from J, leaving 16 bases between them. The CDR3 consists of 14 residues. CDR3 in DNA: TGTGCCAGTAGTATCCTTATTCCATCGAGGGGCTACACCTTC. Protein: CASSILIPSRGYTF.

The genes are TRBV7-9 and TRBJ2-5; the match to TRBD2 covers 7 bases. The CDR3 consists of 16 residues. Germline V gene lookup returns CDR1 SEHNR and CDR2 FQNEAQ (reference sequence). The V segment lost 5 bases and the J segment 3 bases; nucleotides outside the gene matches: 12. The CDR3: CASSPQGKRGEETQYF. The CDR3, as DNA: TGTGCCAGCAGCCCCCAAGGGAAGCGGGGTGAAGAGACCCAGTACTTC.

The DNA for the CDR3 is TGTGCCAGCAGCTCATCAGGGTGGGGAACCTACAATGAGCAGTTCTTC. Translating it yields CASSSSGWGTYNEQFF. V is TRBV7-6 and J is TRBJ2-1; maybe TRBD1 (5 bases). The V gene lost 4 bases and the J gene lost 2 bases, with 15 bases spanning the gap. Germline V gives CDR1 SGHVS, CDR2 FNYEAQ. This CDR3 has 16 amino acids.

The chain is built from TRBV7-2 and TRBJ1-4; D gene unclear. Germline-derived CDR1 and CDR2 are SGHTA and FQGNSA. V lost 5 bases and J 3 bases, leaving 4 bases between the germline ends. This CDR3 is 12 amino acids long. For the CDR3, the DNA is TGTGCCAGCAGCCTCTCTAATGAAAAACTGTTTTTT. Its translation: CASSLSNEKLFF.

This clone came up once. V gene TRBV9 combines with J gene TRBJ1-2; 10 nucleotides match TRBD1. Losses at the gene ends were 4 bases for V and 3 bases for J; bases not matched to a gene: 6. The CDR3 is 15 residues long. Germline lookup yields CDR1 SGDLS and CDR2 YYNGEE. The CDR3 reads CASSPSGTGDYGYTF. DNA for the CDR3: TGTGCCAGCAGCCCATCTGGGACAGGGGACTATGGCTACACCTTC.

This chain connects TRBV6-6 to TRBJ2-7, with 11 bases fitting TRBD1. Germline V gene sequence: CDR1 MNHNY, CDR2 SVGAGI (reference sequence). The trim removed 2 bases at V and 3 bases at J, leaving 0 bases unmatched. The CDR3 covers 14 residues. The CDR3 protein is CASSYGTGGYEQYF. The CDR3 region has the DNA TGTGCCAGCAGTTACGGGACAGGGGGCTACGAGCAGTACTTC.

The CDR3 loop reads CASSRRGDEKLFF. CDR3 sequence (DNA): TGTGCCAGCTCACGCAGGGGTGATGAAAAACTGTTTTTT. The chain couples TRBV18 to TRBJ1-4, with D possibly matching TRBD1 (6 bases). V was shortened by 4 bases and J by 6 bases, with 9 bases between the two germline ends. Germline lookup yields CDR1 KGHSH and CDR2 LQKENI. This CDR3 region has 13 residues.

J is TRBJ2-1 and V is TRBV2; no reliable D call. V was pared by 7 bases and J by 0 bases, with 7 bases between. Germline V gene sequence: CDR1 SNHLY, CDR2 FYNNEI. This CDR3 contains 13 residues. For the CDR3, the DNA is TGTGCCAGCAATCAGCGCTCCTACAATGAGCAGTTCTTC. Its translation: CASNQRSYNEQFF.

This clone was found once. The rearrangement links TRBV19 to TRBJ1-1; 11 positions agree with TRBD1. CDR3 size: 19 residues. J was trimmed by 4 bases and V by 2 bases; bases with no gene match: 15. The germline V gene has CDR1 LNHDA and CDR2 SQIVND (reference sequence). CDR3 in DNA: TGTGCCAGTAGTATACCGGACAGGGGGCTCCAGAGGGGGTTCACTGAAGCTTTCTTT. Translated, it gives CASSIPDRGLQRGFTEAFF. Supplemented by reference TRBV19 and TRBJ1-1, the full variable domain reads DGGITQSPKYLFRKEGQNVTLSCEQNLNHDAMYWYRQDPGQGLRLIYYSQIVNDFQKGDIAEGYSVSREKKESFPLTVTSAQKNPTAFYLCASSIPDRGLQRGFTEAFFGQGTRLTVV.

The chain combines TRBV9 with TRBJ1-6; 7 positions agree with TRBD1. This CDR3 has 14 amino acids. The ends lost 3 bases at V and 8 bases at J; junction bases unmatched: 5. Germline CDR1 is SGDLS and CDR2 is YYNGEE. CDR3 in amino acids: CASSGRDSYSPLHF. CDR3 DNA: TGTGCCAGCAGCGGCCGGGACAGCTATTCACCCCTCCACTTT.

V is TRBV7-8 and J is TRBJ2-3, with 11 bases aligning to TRBD2. V was pared by 5 bases and J by 3 bases, with 4 bases of the junction left unmatched. Germline V gene data show CDR1 as SGHVS and CDR2 as FQNEAQ. The CDR3 is 15 residues long. CDR3 coding DNA: TGTGCCAGCAGCATAGGACTAGCGGGTACAGATACGCAGTATTTT. This encodes CASSIGLAGTDTQYF.

This chain uses TRBV18 with TRBJ2-5, with 7 bases matching TRBD1. Trimming took 8 bases from V and 5 from J; bases not matched to a gene: 11. This CDR3 region has 14 residues. Per germline, CDR1 KGHSH and CDR2 LQKENI. CDR3 in DNA: TGTGCCAGCAGGCCGGGACAGAGCTACGAGACCCAGTACTTC. Translated: CASRPGQSYETQYF. Full variable domain (remainder filled in from reference TRBV18 and TRBJ2-5): NAGVMQNPRHLVRRRGQEARLRCSPMKGHSHVYWYRQLPEEGLKFMVYLQKENIIDESGMPKERFSAEFPKEGPSILRIQQVVRGDSAAYFCASRPGQSYETQYFGPGTRLLVL.

The chain uses TRBV7-2 and TRBJ2-5, with a possible D match to TRBD1 (7 bases). Germline V gives CDR1 SGHTA, CDR2 FQGNSA. V shed 2 bases and J shed 4 bases, with 17 bases lying between them. The CDR3 has 16 residues. CDR3 sequence (DNA): TGTGCCAGCAGCTTACGGACAGGCCGGGGAGGAGAGACCCAGTACTTC. Its translation is CASSLRTGRGGETQYF.

CDR3 loop: CASSSLVLAVLDEQFF. The CDR3 DNA reads as TGTGCCAGCAGCTCACTCGTACTAGCGGTCCTGGATGAGCAGTTCTTC. The chain uses TRBV27 and TRBJ2-1; 8 bases are shared with TRBD2. The junction had 15 bases not matched to a gene; V was cut back by 6 bases and J by 8 bases. The germline CDR1 and CDR2 sequences are MNHEY and SMNVEV (reference sequence). The CDR3 has 16 amino acids.